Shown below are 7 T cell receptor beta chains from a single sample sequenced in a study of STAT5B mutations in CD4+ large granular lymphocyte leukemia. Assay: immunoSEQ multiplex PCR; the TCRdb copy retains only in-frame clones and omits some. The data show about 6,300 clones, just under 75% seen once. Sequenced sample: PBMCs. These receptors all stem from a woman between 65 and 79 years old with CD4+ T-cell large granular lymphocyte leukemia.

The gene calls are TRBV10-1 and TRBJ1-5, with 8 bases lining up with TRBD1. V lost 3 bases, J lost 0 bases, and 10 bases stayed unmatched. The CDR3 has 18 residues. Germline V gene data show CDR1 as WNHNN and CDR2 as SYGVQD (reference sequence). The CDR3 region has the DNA TGCGCCAGCAGTGACCCAGGACAGGGCAGTAATAGCAATCAGCCCCAGCATTTT. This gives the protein CASSDPGQGSNSNQPQHF.

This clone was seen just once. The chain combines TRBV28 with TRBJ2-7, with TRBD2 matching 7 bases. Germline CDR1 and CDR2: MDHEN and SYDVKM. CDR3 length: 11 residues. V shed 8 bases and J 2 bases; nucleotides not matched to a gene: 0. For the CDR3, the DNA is TGTGCCAGCGGGAGGGCCTACGAGCAGTACTTC. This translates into CASGRAYEQYF.

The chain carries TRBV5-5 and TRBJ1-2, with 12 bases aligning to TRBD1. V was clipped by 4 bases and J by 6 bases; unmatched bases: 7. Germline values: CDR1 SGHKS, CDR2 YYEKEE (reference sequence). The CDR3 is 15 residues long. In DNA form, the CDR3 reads TGTGCCAGCAGCGTGCGGGACAGGGGGCTGGATGGCTACACCTTC. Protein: CASSVRDRGLDGYTF.

The CDR3 is CASSLMTSSYNSPLHF. The CDR3 region has the DNA TGTGCCAGCAGCTTGATGACGAGCTCCTATAATTCACCCCTCCACTTT. The chain couples TRBV5-6 to TRBJ1-6; D uncertain. V gave up 1 base and J gave up 0 bases, with 8 bases separating them. The germline V gene has CDR1 SGHDT and CDR2 YYEEEE. The length of the CDR3 is 16 residues. Drawing the rest from reference TRBV5-6 and TRBJ1-6, the complete variable domain is DAGVTQSPTHLIKTRGQQVTLRCSPKSGHDTVSWYQQALGQGPQFIFQYYEEEERQRGNFPDRFSGHQFPNYSSELNVNALLLGDSALYLCASSLMTSSYNSPLHFGNGTRLTVT.

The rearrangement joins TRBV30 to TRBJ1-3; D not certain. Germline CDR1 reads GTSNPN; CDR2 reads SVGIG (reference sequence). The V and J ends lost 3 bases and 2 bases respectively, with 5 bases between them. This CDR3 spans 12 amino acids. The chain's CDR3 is CAWRVPGNTIYF. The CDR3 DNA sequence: TGTGCCTGGAGGGTACCTGGAAACACCATATATTTT.

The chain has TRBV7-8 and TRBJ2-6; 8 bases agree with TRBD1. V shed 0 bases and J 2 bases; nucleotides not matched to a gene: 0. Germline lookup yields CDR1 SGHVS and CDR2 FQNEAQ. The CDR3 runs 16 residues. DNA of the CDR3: TGTGCCAGCAGCTTAGCGACAGGGGCTGGGGCCAACGTCCTGACTTTC. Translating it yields CASSLATGAGANVLTF.

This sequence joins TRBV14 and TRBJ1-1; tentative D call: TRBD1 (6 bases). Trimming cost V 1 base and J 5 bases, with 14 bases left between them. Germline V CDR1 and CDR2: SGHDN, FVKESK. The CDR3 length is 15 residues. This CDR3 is CASSQVIGGGTEAFF. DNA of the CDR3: TGTGCCAGCAGCCAAGTTATAGGGGGAGGTACTGAAGCTTTCTTT.